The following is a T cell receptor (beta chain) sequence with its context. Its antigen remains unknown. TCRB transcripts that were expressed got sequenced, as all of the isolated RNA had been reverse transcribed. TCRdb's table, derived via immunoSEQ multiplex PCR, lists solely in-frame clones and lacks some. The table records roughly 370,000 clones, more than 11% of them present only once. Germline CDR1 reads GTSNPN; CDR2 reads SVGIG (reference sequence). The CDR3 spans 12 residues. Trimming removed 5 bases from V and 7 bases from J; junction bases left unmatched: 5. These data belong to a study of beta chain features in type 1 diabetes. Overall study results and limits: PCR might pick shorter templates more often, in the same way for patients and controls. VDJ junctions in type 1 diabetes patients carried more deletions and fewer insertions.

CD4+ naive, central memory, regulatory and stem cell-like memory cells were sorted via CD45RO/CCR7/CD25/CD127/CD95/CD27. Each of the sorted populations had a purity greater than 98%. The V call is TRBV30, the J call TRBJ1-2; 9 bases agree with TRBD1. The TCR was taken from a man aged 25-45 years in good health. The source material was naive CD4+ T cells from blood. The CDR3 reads CAWGQGKRGYTF. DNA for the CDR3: TGTGCCTGGGGACAGGGGAAACGTGGCTACACCTTC.